This T cell receptor beta chain was documented in a study of blood T cell repertoires in COVID-19. Looking at the study overall: The study drew acute and convalescent COVID-19 samples from the United States, Italy and Spain. T cells, B-cell-depleted T cells, or PBMCs supplied cDNA or gDNA.

The CDR3 is 14 residues long. Germline CDR1 MNHEY, CDR2 SVGEGT. V dropped 4 bases and J dropped 4 bases, with 11 bases sitting between them. As handled by the study authors: Counts of nucleated cells, estimated from reference gene primer amplification, were obtained. The table came from immunoSEQ multiplex PCR; TCRdb's copy has only in-frame clones and leaves some out. The V and J calls and clone size come from that table; D and trimming were worked out from the DNA. The sample yields about 79,000 clones, around nine tenths seen once. This sequence was found in a man in his fifties or sixties with active COVID-19. The specimen was peripheral blood. This chain uses TRBV6-2 or TRBV6-3 with TRBJ2-1; tentative D call: TRBD1 (6 bases). Here the CDR3 DNA reads TGTGCCAGCAGTTCGACAGGAGATTACAATGAGCAGTTCTTC. This translates into CASSSTGDYNEQFF.